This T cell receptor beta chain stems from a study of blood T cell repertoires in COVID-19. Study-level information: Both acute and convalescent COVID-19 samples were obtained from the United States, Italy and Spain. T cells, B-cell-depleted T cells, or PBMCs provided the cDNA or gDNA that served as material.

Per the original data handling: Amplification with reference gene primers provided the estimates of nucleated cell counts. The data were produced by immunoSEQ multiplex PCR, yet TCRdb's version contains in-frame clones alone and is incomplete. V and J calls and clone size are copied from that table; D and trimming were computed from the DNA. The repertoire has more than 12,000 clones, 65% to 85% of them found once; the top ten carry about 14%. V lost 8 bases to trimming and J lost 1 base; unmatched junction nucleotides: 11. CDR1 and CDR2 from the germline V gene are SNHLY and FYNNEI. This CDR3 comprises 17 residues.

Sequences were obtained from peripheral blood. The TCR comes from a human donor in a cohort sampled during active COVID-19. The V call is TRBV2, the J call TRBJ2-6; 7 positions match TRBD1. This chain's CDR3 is CASGNRGPLSGANVLTF. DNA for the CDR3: TGTGCCAGCGGTAACAGGGGCCCTCTATCTGGGGCCAACGTCCTGACTTTC.